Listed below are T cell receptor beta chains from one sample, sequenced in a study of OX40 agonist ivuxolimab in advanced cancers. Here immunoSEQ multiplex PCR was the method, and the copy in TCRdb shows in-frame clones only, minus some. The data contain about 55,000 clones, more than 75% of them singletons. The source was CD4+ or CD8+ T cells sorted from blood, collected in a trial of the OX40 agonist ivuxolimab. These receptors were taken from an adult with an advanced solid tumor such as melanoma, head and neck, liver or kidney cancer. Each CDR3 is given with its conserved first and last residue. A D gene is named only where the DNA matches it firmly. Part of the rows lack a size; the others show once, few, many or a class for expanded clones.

TGTGCCAGCAGCTCGTGGGACGGCTATCCGTTCTTT | CASSSWDGYPFF | TRBV7-9 | . | . | TRBJ1-1
TGCGCCAGCAGCTTGGTTCCAGGCTCCTACAATGAGCAGTTCTTC | CASSLVPGSYNEQFF | TRBV5-1 | . | . | TRBJ2-1
TGTGCCAGCAGCGTAGACATCCTCTTGAGGAACACTGAAGCTTTCTTT | CASSVDILLRNTEAFF | TRBV9 | . | . | TRBJ1-1
TGTGCCAGCAGCTTAGATTCGGTAGGAGTAAATGAAAAACTGTTTTTT | CASSLDSVGVNEKLFF | TRBV7-2 | . | . | TRBJ1-4
TGTGCCAGCAGCTTAGTAAGCACCGGGGAGCTGTTTTTT | CASSLVSTGELFF | TRBV11-3 | . | . | TRBJ2-2
TGTGCCAGCAGTCGGGGGGACACTGAAGCTTTCTTT | CASSRGDTEAFF | TRBV28 | . | . | TRBJ1-1
TGTGCCAGTAGTATCTACATCTCCTACGAGCAGTACTTC | CASSIYISYEQYF | TRBV19 | . | . | TRBJ2-7
TGTGCCAGTAGTCTGGGGGATCTAGCGGGAGACGAGTACAATGAGCAGTTCTTC | CASSLGDLAGDEYNEQFF | TRBV19 | TRBD2 | few | TRBJ2-1
TGTGCCACCCGGGACTTCGGGGAGAATGAGCAGTTCTTC | CATRDFGENEQFF | TRBV28 | . | . | TRBJ2-1
TGCGCCAGCAGTGGGGGACCACCTCGCGGTGGCTACACCTTC | CASSGGPPRGGYTF | TRBV10-2 | . | . | TRBJ1-2
TGTGCCAGCAGTTCCATGGGACAGGGGTATCAGCCCCAGCATTTT | CASSSMGQGYQPQHF | TRBV28 | TRBD1 | . | TRBJ1-5
TGCGCCAGCAGCTTGGTCGTTGAAGCTGAAGCTTTCTTT | CASSLVVEAEAFF | TRBV5-1 | . | . | TRBJ1-1
TGTGCCAGCAGCCCGAGATGGGCAGATACGCAGTATTTT | CASSPRWADTQYF | TRBV7-2 | . | . | TRBJ2-3
TGTGCCAGCAGCCTCCCGGGCCCCTCGACTACCGAGCAGTACTTC | CASSLPGPSTTEQYF | TRBV7-2 | . | few | TRBJ2-7
TGTGCCAGCAGCTGGGGCCCTCAAGAGACCCAGTACTTC | CASSWGPQETQYF | TRBV7-6 | . | . | TRBJ2-5
TGTGCCAGCAGCCCCCAGACAGGAATCGGAAACACCATATATTTT | CASSPQTGIGNTIYF | TRBV5-5 | . | . | TRBJ1-3
TGTGCCAGCAAGAGGGGACAGGGCGAGACCCAGTACTTC | CASKRGQGETQYF | TRBV6-5 | TRBD1 | . | TRBJ2-5
TGCGCCAGCAGCAGAGGGACAGGGGATGGGGAGACCCAGTACTTC | CASSRGTGDGETQYF | TRBV5-1 | TRBD1 | . | TRBJ2-5
TGTGCCAGCAGCGTTCTCCCCCCGGGACAGGGGACCCCTGGGGCCAACGTCCTGACTTTC | CASSVLPPGQGTPGANVLTF | TRBV9 | TRBD1 | few | TRBJ2-6
TGTGCCAGCAGTTTAGTCCCCACAGGGATCAATGAGCAGTTCTTC | CASSLVPTGINEQFF | TRBV28 | . | . | TRBJ2-1
TGTGCCAGCAGTTACGTCGATGAGCAGTTCTTC | CASSYVDEQFF | TRBV6-6 | . | few | TRBJ2-1
TGTGCCAGTAGTGACCGGGACCCCGGGGAGCTGTTTTTT | CASSDRDPGELFF | TRBV19 | . | . | TRBJ2-2
TGTGCCAGCAGTTTCGATGAAAACATTCAGTACTTC | CASSFDENIQYF | TRBV28 | . | . | TRBJ2-4
TGTGCCAGTAGTATCCGAGTCCGAGCAACTAATGAAAAACTGTTTTTT | CASSIRVRATNEKLFF | TRBV19 | . | . | TRBJ1-4
TGTGCCAGTAGTATGCTGGCGGGACACGGCGATCAGCCCCAGCATTTT | CASSMLAGHGDQPQHF | TRBV19 | . | few | TRBJ1-5
TGCGCCAGCAGCTCGCGATTGGCGACACAAACCTACGAGCAGTACTTC | CASSSRLATQTYEQYF | TRBV5-1 | . | . | TRBJ2-7
TGTGCCAGCAAGAGGACGGCACAGGGGAACACTGAAGCTTTCTTT | CASKRTAQGNTEAFF | TRBV28 | . | . | TRBJ1-1
TGTGCCAGCAGCTCATATAGACAGGGCACAGATACGCAGTATTTT | CASSSYRQGTDTQYF | TRBV5-6 | . | few | TRBJ2-3
TGTGCCAGCTCGAGGACAGGGGGATCCAATGAGCAGTTCTTC | CASSRTGGSNEQFF | TRBV18 | TRBD1 | . | TRBJ2-1
TGTGCCAGCAGCTTGCAGTCAGGGGAAACCTACGAGCAGTACTTC | CASSLQSGETYEQYF | TRBV5-5 | . | . | TRBJ2-7